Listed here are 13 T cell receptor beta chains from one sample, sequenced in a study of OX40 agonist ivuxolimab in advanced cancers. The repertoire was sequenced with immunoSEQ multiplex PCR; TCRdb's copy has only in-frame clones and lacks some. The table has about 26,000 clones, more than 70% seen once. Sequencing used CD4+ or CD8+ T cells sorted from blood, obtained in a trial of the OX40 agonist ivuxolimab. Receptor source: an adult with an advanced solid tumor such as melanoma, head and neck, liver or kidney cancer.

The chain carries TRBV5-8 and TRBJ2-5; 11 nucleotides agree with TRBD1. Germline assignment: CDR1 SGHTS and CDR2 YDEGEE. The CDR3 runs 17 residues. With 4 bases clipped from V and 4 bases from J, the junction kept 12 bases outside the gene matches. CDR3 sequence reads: CASSQYSGQGAPETQYF. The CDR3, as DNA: TGTGCCAGCAGCCAGTACTCAGGACAGGGGGCCCCAGAGACCCAGTACTTC.

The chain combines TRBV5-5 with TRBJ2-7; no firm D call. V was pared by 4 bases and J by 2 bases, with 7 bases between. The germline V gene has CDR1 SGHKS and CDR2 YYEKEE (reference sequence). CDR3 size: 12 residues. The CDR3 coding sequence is TGTGCCAGCAGCCTCACAACCTACGAGCAGTACTTC. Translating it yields CASSLTTYEQYF.

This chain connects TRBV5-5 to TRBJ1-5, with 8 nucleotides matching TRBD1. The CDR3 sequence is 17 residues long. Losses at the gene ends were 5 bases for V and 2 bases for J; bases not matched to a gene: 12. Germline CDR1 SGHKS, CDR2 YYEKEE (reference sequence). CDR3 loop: CASRPGGGQFGNQPQHF. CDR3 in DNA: TGTGCCAGCAGACCAGGGGGCGGGCAGTTCGGCAATCAGCCCCAGCATTTT.

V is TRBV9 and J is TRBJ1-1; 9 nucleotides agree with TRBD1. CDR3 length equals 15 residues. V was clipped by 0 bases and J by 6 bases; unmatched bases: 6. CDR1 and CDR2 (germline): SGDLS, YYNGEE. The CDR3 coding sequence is TGTGCCAGCAGCGTAGGGCGACAGGGGGGGGCTGAAGCTTTCTTT. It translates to CASSVGRQGGAEAFF.

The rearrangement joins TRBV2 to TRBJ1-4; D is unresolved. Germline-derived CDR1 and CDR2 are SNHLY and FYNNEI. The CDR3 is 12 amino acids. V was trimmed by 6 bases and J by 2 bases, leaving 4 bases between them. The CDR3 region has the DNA TGTGCCAGCAGGGGCACTAATGAAAAACTGTTTTTT. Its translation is CASRGTNEKLFF.

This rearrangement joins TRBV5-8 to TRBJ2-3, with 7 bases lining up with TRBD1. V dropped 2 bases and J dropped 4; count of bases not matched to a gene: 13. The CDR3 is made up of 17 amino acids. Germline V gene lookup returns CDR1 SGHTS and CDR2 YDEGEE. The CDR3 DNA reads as TGTGCCAGCAGCTTTCAGACAGGGCCTGGGTATGCAGATACGCAGTATTTT. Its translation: CASSFQTGPGYADTQYF.

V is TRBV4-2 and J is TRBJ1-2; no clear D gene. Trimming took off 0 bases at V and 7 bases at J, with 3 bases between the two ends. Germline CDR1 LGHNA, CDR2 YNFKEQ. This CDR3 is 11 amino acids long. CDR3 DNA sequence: TGTGCCAGCAGCCAAGAGGCTGGCTACACCTTC. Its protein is CASSQEAGYTF.

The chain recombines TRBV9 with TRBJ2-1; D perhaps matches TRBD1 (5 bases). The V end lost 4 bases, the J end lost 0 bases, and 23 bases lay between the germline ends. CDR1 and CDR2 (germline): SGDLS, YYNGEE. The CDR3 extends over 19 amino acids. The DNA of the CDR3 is TGTGCCAGCAGCTTACAAAGGGGTGGAAAACGAGGCTCCTACAATGAGCAGTTCTTC. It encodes CASSLQRGGKRGSYNEQFF.

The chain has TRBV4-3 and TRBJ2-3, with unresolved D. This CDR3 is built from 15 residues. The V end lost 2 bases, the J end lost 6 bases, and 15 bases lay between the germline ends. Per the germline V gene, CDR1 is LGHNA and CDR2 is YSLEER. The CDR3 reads CASSQSLALTDTQYF. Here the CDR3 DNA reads TGCGCCAGCAGCCAATCCCTGGCTCTCACCGATACGCAGTATTTT.

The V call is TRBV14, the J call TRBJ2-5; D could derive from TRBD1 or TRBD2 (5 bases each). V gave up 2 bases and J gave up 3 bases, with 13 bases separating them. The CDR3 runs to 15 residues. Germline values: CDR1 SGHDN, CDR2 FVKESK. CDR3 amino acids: CASSQPTWGKETQYF. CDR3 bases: TGTGCCAGCAGCCAACCAACTTGGGGGAAAGAGACCCAGTACTTC.

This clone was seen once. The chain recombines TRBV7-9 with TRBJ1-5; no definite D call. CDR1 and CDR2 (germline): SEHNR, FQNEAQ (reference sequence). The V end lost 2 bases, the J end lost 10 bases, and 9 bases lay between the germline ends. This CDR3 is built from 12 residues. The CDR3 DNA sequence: TGTGCCAGCAGCTTAAATTGGGGACCCCAGCATTTT. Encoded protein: CASSLNWGPQHF. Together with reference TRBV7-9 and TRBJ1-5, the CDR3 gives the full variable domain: DTGVSQNPRHKITKRGQNVTFRCDPISEHNRLYWYRQTLGQGPEFLTYFQNEAQLEKSRLLSDRFSAERPKGSFSTLEIQRTEQGDSAMYLCASSLNWGPQHFGDGTRLSIL.

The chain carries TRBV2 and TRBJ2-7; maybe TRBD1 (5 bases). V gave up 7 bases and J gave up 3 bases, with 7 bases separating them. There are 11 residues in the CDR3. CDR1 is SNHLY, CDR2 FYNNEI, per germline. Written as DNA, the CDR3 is TGTGCCAGCATAGGGGACTACGAGCAGTACTTC. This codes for CASIGDYEQYF.

CDR3 DNA sequence: TGTGCCAGCAGTTCAGGGACGGCTAACTATGGCTACACCTTC. Protein product: CASSSGTANYGYTF. The V gene is TRBV28, the J gene TRBJ1-2, with a weak D call TRBD1 (5 bases). Germline values: CDR1 MDHEN, CDR2 SYDVKM. Trimming took off 4 bases at V and 0 bases at J, with 9 bases between the two ends. There are 14 residues in the CDR3.